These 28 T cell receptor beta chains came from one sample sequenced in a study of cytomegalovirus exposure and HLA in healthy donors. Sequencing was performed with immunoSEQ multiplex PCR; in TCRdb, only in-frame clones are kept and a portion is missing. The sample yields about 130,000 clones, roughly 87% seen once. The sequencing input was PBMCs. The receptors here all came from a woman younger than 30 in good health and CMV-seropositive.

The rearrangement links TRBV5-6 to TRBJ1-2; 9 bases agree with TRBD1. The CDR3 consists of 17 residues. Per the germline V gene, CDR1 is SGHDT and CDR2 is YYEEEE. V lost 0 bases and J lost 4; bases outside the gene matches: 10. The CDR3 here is CASSLDTGGFPGYGYTF. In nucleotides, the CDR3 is TGTGCCAGCAGCTTGGATACAGGGGGCTTCCCAGGCTATGGCTACACCTTC.

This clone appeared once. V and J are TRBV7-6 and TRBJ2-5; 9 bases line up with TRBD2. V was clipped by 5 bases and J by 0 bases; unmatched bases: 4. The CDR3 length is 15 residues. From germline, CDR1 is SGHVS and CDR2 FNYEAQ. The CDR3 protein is CASSASGGHQETQYF. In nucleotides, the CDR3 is TGTGCCAGCAGCGCCAGCGGGGGGCACCAAGAGACCCAGTACTTC. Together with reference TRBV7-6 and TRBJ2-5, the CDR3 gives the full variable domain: GAGVSQSPRYKVTKRGQDVALRCDPISGHVSLYWYRQALGQGPEFLTYFNYEAQQDKSGLPNDRFSAERPEGSISTLTIQRTEQRDSAMYRCASSASGGHQETQYFGPGTRLLVL.

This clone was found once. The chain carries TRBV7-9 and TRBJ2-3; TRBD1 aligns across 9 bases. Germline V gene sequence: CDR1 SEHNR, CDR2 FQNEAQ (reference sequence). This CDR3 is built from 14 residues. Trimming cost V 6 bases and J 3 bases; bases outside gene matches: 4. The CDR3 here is CASRQGQGTDTQYF. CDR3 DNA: TGTGCCAGCAGGCAGGGACAGGGAACAGATACGCAGTATTTT.

The CDR3 spells CASSLASGEQFF. Written as DNA, the CDR3 is TGTGCCAGCAGCTTAGCTAGTGGTGAGCAGTTCTTC. The chain uses TRBV7-6 and TRBJ2-1; D unresolved. Germline V gives CDR1 SGHVS, CDR2 FNYEAQ. This CDR3 has 12 residues. Trimming cost V 0 bases and J 9 bases, with 6 bases left between them.

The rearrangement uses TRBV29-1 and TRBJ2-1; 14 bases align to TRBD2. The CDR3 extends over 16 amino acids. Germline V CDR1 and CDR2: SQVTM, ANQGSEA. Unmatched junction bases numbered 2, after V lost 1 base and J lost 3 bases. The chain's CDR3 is CSVEGLAGGVYNEQFF. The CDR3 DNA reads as TGCAGCGTTGAAGGACTAGCGGGGGGGGTCTACAATGAGCAGTTCTTC.

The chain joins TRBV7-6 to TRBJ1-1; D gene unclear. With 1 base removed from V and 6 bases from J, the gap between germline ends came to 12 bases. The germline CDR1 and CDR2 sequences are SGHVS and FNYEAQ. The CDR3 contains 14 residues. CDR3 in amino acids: CASSLERGEAEAFF. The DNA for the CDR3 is TGTGCCAGCAGCTTAGAGCGGGGTGAGGCTGAAGCTTTCTTT.

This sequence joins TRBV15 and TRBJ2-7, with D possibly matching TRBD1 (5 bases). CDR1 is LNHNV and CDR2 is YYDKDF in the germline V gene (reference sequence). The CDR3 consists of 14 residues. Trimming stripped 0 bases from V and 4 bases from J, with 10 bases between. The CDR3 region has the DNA TGTGCCACCAGCAGAGAGGGGCCCACTTACGAGCAGTACTTC. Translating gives CATSREGPTYEQYF.

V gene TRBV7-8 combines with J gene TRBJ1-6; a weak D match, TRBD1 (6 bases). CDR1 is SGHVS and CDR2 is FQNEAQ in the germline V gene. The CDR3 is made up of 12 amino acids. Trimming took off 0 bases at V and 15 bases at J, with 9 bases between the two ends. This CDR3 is CASSLAGQRLHF. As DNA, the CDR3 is TGTGCCAGCAGCTTAGCTGGACAGCGCCTCCACTTT.

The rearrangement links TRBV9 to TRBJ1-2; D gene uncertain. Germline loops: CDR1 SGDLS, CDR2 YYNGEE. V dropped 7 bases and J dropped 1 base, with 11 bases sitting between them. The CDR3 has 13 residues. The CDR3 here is CASAGENNYGYTF. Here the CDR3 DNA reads TGTGCCAGCGCCGGGGAGAATAACTATGGCTACACCTTC. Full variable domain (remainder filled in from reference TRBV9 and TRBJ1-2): DSGVTQTPKHLITATGQRVTLRCSPRSGDLSVYWYQQSLDQGLQFLIQYYNGEERAKGNILERFSAQQFPDLHSELNLSSLELGDSALYFCASAGENNYGYTFGSGTRLTVV.

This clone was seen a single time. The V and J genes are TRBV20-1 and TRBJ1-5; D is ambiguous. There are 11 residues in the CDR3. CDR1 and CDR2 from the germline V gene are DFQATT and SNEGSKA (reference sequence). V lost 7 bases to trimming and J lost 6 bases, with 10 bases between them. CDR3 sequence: CSVGRGQPQHF. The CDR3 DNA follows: TGCAGTGTGGGCCGGGGTCAGCCCCAGCATTTT.

The CDR3: CASSAQYRGRGPNEQFF. The CDR3, as DNA: TGTGCCAGCAGCGCACAATACAGGGGTAGGGGCCCCAATGAGCAGTTCTTC. The V gene is TRBV7-9, the J gene TRBJ2-1, with 7 bases aligning to TRBD1. Germline trimming cut 5 bases from V and 6 bases from J; bases unmatched to any gene: 16. Germline V gene data show CDR1 as SEHNR and CDR2 as FQNEAQ (reference sequence). This CDR3 comprises 17 residues.

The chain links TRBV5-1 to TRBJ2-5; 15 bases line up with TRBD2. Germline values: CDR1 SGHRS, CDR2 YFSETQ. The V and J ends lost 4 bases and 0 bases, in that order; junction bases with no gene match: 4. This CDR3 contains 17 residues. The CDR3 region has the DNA TGCGCCAGCAGCCCCGGGACTAGCGGGGGGTACCAAGAGACCCAGTACTTC. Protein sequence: CASSPGTSGGYQETQYF.

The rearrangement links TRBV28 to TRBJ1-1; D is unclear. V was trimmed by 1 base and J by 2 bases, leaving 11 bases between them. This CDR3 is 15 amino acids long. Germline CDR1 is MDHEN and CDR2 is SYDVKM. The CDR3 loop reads CASSLYRHLNTEAFF. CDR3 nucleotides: TGTGCCAGCAGTTTATATAGACACCTAAACACTGAAGCTTTCTTT.

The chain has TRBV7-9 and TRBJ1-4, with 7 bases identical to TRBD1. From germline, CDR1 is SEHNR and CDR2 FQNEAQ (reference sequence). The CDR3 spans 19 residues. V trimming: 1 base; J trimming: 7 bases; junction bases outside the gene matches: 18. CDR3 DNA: TGTGCCAGCAGCTTAGAAGACAGGGAACGGGAAAAGGTAAGTGAAAAACTGTTTTTT. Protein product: CASSLEDREREKVSEKLFF. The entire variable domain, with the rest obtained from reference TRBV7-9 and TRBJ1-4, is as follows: DTGVSQNPRHKITKRGQNVTFRCDPISEHNRLYWYRQTLGQGPEFLTYFQNEAQLEKSRLLSDRFSAERPKGSFSTLEIQRTEQGDSAMYLCASSLEDREREKVSEKLFFGSGTQLSVL.

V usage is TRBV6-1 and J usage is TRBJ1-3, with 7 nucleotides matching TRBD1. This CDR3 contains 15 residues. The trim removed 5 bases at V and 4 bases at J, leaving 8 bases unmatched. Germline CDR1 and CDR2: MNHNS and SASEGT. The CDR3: CASSPQTGPGNTIYF. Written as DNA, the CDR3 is TGTGCCAGCAGTCCGCAGACAGGGCCCGGAAACACCATATATTTT.

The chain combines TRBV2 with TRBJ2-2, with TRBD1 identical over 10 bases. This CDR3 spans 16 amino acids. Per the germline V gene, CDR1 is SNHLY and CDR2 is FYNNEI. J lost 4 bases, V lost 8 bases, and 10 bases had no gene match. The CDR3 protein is CASGYRDRGRTGELFF. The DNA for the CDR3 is TGTGCCAGCGGTTACCGGGACAGGGGCCGCACCGGGGAGCTGTTTTTT.

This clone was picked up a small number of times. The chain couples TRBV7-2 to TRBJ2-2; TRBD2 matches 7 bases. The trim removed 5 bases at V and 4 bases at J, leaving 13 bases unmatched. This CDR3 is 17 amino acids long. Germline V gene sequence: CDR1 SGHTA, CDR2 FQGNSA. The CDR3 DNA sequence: TGTGCCAGCAGCCCCCCCACTAGCGCCCGCGGCACCGGGGAGCTGTTTTTT. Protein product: CASSPPTSARGTGELFF.

The CDR3 bases are TGTGCCAGCAGCGCATGGGGGGGACAGGGGGCTCGTCAGCCCCAGCATTTT. This translates into CASSAWGGQGARQPQHF. This sequence joins TRBV7-8 and TRBJ1-5; 12 nucleotides agree with TRBD1. Germline V lookup: CDR1 SGHVS, CDR2 FQNEAQ. With 5 bases clipped from V and 6 bases from J, the junction kept 11 bases outside the gene matches. The CDR3 runs 17 residues. Combining the CDR3 with reference TRBV7-8 and TRBJ1-5 gives the whole variable domain GAGVSQSPRYKVAKRGQDVALRCDPISGHVSLFWYQQALGQGPEFLTYFQNEAQLDKSGLPSDRFFAERPEGSVSTLKIQRTQQEDSAVYLCASSAWGGQGARQPQHFGDGTRLSIL.

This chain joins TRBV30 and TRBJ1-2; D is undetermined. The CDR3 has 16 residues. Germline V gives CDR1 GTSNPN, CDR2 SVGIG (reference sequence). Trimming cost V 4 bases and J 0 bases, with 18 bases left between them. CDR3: CAWTLQVGSTNYGYTF. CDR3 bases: TGTGCCTGGACCCTCCAGGTGGGCAGCACTAACTATGGCTACACCTTC.

The CDR3, as DNA: TGTGCCAGCAGCCAAGAGGAGACGGGAAGGAACGAGCAGTACTTC. Translating gives CASSQEETGRNEQYF. The V and J genes are TRBV4-2 and TRBJ2-7; tentative D call: TRBD2 (5 bases). Between the trimmed V and J ends, which lost 0 bases and 5 bases, there was a span of 14 bases. CDR1 and CDR2 (germline): LGHNA, YNFKEQ. This CDR3 has 15 amino acids.

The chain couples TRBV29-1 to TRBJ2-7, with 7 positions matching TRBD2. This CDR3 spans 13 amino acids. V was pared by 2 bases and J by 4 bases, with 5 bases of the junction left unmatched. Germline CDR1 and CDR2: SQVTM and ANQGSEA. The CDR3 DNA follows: TGCAGCGTTGAACAGCGGGGAGAGTACGAGCAGTACTTC. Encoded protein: CSVEQRGEYEQYF.

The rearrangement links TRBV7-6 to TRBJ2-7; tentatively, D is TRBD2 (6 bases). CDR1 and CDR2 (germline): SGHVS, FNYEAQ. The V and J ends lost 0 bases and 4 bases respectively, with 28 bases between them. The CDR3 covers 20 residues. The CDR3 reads CASSLAIRATTTGESYEQYF. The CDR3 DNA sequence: TGTGCCAGCAGCTTAGCGATCAGGGCAACGACGACGGGGGAATCTTACGAGCAGTACTTC.

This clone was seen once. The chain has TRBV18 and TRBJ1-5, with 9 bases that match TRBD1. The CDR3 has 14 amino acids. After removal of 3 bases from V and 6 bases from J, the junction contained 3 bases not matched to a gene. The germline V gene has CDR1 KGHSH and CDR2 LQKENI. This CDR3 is CASSPTGGIQPQHF. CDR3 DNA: TGTGCCAGCTCACCGACAGGGGGAATTCAGCCCCAGCATTTT.

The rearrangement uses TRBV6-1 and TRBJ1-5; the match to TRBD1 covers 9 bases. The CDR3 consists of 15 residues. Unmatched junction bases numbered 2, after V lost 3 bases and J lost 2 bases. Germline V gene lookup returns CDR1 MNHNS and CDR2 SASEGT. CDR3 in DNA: TGTGCCAGCAGTGATCGGGACAGGGGCAATCAGCCCCAGCATTTT. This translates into CASSDRDRGNQPQHF.

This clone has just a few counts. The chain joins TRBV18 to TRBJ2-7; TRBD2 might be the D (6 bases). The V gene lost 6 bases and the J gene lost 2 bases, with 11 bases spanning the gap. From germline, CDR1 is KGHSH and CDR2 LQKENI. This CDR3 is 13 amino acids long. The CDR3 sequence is CASSGGSAYEQYF. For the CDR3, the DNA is TGTGCCAGCTCCGGGGGTAGCGCCTACGAGCAGTACTTC.

CDR3 DNA: TGCGCCAGCAGCGTTTCACCGGGACAGGGGTCCTACGAGCAGTACTTC. The encoded protein is CASSVSPGQGSYEQYF. V usage is TRBV5-1 and J usage is TRBJ2-7; 10 bases are a match to TRBD1. In germline, CDR1 is SGHRS, CDR2 YFSETQ. The CDR3 has 16 residues. V lost 4 bases and J lost 1; bases outside the gene matches: 8.

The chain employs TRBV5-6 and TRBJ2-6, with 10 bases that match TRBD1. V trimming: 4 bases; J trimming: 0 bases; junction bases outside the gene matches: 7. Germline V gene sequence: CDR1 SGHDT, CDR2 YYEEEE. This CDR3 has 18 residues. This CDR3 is CASSTRTGGLSGANVLTF. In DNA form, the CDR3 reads TGTGCCAGCAGCACTCGGACAGGGGGACTCTCTGGGGCCAACGTCCTGACTTTC.

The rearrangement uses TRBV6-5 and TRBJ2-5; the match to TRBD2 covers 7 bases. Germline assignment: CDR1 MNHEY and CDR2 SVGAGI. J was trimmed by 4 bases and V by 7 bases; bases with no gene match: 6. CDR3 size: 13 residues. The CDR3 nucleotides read TGTGCCAGCACCCCATGGGGGGGAGAGACCCAGTACTTC. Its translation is CASTPWGGETQYF.